This TCR beta chain originates from a study of blood T cell repertoires in COVID-19. Overall study context: Material from acute and convalescent COVID-19 was sourced from the United States, Italy and Spain. T cells, B-cell-depleted T cells, or PBMCs provided the cDNA or gDNA that served as material.

As originally analysed: Amplification from reference gene primers served as the basis for estimated nucleated cell counts. Clones were read by immunoSEQ multiplex PCR, and TCRdb kept only the in-frame ones, dropping some. The D gene and trimming were derived from the DNA, and the V and J assignments and clone size from that table. Among about 58,000 clones listed, approximately 80% were seen once. While infection was still active, Seattle patients were enrolled and then followed longitudinally. The CDR3 runs to 15 residues. V was cut by 0 bases and J by 8 bases, with 11 bases left in between. Germline V lookup: CDR1 ENHRY, CDR2 SYGVKD.

This TCR was sampled from a man in his forties or fifties with COVID-19, enrolled during active disease. The chain couples TRBV10-3 to TRBJ1-6; D is possibly TRBD1 (6 bases). Material: peripheral blood. The CDR3 sequence is CAISESAQGDSPLHF. CDR3 sequence (DNA): TGTGCCATCAGTGAGTCGGCACAGGGCGATTCACCCCTCCACTTT.